This entry describes one T cell receptor beta chain. The entry originates in a study of control samples from healthy donors and cancer patients. Trimming shortened V by 7 bases and J by 1 base, and 17 bases separated the two germline ends. Germline assignment: CDR1 SGHRS and CDR2 YFSETQ. CDR3 length: 15 amino acids. Sequenced by immunoSEQ multiplex PCR; TCRdb stores in-frame clones only, minus some. The sample shows approximately 86,000 clones, roughly 86% of them seen only once. The receptor was derived from a man aged 30-40 years in good health. The rearrangement uses TRBV5-1 and TRBJ1-1, with D possibly matching TRBD1 (5 bases). The sample consisted of blood. The CDR3 region is CASRKTGTGNTEAFF. As DNA, the CDR3 is TGCGCCAGCCGGAAGACCGGGACCGGGAACACTGAAGCTTTCTTT.